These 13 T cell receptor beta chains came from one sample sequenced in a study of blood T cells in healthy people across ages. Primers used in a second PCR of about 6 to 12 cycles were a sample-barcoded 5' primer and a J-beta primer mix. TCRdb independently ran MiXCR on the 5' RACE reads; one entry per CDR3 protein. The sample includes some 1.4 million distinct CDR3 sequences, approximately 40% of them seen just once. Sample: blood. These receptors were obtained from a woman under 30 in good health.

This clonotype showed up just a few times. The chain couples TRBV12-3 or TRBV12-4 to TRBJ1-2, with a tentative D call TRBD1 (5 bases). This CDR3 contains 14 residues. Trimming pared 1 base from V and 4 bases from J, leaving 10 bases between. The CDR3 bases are TGTGCCAGCAGTTTAGGAGGGGTTCCCTATGGCTACACCTTC. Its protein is CASSLGGVPYGYTF.

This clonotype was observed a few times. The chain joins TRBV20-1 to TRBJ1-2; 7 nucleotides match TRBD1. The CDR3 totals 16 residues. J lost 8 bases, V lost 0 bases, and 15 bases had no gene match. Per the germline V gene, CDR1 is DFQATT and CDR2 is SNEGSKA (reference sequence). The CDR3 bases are TGCAGTGCTAGAGATGCGACAGGGTCGCCCCTAGGGGGCTACACCTTC. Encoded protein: CSARDATGSPLGGYTF.

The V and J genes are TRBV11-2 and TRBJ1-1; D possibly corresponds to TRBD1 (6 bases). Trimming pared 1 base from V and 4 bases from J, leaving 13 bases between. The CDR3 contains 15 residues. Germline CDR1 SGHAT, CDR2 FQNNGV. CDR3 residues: CASSLVYRASTEAFF. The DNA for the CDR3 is TGTGCCAGCAGCTTAGTCTACAGGGCGAGCACTGAAGCTTTCTTT.

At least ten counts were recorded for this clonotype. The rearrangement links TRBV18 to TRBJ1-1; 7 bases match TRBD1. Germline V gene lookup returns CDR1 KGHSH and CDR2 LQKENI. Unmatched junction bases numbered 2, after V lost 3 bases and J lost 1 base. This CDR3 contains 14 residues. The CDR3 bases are TGTGCCAGCTCACCCCAGGGGGGGAACACTGAAGCTTTCTTT. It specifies CASSPQGGNTEAFF. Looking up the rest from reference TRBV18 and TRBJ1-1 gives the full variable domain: NAGVMQNPRHLVRRRGQEARLRCSPMKGHSHVYWYRQLPEEGLKFMVYLQKENIIDESGMPKERFSAEFPKEGPSILRIQQVVRGDSAAYFCASSPQGGNTEAFFGQGTRLTVV.

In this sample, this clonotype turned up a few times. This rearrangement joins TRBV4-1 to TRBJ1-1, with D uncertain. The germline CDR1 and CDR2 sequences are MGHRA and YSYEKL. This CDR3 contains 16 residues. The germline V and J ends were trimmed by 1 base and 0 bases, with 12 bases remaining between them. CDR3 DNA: TGCGCCAGCAGCCAAGGCCCAAACCCCATGAACACTGAAGCTTTCTTT. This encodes CASSQGPNPMNTEAFF.

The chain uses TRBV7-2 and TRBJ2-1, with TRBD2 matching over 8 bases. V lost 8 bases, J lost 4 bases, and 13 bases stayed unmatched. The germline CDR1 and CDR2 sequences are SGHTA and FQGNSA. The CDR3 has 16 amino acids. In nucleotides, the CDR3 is TGTGCCAGCGGAAAAGATGTAGCGGGGTCGTACAATGAGCAGTTCTTC. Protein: CASGKDVAGSYNEQFF. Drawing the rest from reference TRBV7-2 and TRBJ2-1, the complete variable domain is GAGVSQSPSNKVTEKGKDVELRCDPISGHTALYWYRQSLGQGLEFLIYFQGNSAPDKSGLPSDRFSAERTGGSVSTLTIQRTQQEDSAVYLCASGKDVAGSYNEQFFGPGTRLTVL.

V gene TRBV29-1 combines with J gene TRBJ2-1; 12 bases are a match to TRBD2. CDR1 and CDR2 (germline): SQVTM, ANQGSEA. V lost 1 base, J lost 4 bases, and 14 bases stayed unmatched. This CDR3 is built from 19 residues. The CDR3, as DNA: TGCAGCGTTGAAGGCCGCCCTACTAGCGGGAGGCTCCTATACAATGAGCAGTTCTTC. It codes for CSVEGRPTSGRLLYNEQFF.

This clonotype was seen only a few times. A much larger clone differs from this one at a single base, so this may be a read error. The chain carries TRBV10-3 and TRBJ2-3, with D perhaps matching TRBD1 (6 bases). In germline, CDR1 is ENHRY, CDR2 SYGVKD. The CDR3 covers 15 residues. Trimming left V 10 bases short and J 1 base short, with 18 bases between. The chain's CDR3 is CATGPLAGGTDTQYF. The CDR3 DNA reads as TGTGCCACGGGACCCCTGGCAGGGGGCACAGATACGCAGTATTTT.

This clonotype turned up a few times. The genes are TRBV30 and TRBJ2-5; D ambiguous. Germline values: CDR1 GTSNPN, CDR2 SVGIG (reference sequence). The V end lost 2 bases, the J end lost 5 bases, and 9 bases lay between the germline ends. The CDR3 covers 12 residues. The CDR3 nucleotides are TGTGCCTGGAGTCACGGGCTTGAGACCCAGTACTTC. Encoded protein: CAWSHGLETQYF.

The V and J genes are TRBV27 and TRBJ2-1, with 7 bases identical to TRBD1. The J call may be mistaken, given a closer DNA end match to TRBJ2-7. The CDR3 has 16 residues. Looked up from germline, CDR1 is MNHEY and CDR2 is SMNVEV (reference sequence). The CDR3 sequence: CASSPATGILYNEQYF. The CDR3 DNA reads TGTGCCAGCAGTCCTGCGACAGGGATCCTCTACAATGAGCAGTACTTC.

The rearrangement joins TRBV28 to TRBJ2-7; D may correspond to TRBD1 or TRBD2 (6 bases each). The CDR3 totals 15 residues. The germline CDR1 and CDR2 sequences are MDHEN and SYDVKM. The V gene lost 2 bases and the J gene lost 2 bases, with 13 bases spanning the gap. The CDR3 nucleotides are TGTGCCAGCAGTTTAGGAGGGGACAAAGCCTACGAGCAGTACTTC. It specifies CASSLGGDKAYEQYF.

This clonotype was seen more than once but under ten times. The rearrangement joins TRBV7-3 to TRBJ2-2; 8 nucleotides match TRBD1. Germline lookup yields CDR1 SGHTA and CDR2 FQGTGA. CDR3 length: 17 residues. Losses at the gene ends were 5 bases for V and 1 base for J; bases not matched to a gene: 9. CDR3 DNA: TGTGCCAGCAGCCTCCTCCCGACAGGGGTGAACACCGGGGAGCTGTTTTTT. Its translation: CASSLLPTGVNTGELFF. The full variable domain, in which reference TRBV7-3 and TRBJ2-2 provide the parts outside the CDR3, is GAGVSQTPSNKVTEKGKYVELRCDPISGHTALYWYRQSLGQGPEFLIYFQGTGAADDSGLPNDRFFAVRPEGSVSTLKIQRTERGDSAVYLCASSLLPTGVNTGELFFGEGSRLTVL.

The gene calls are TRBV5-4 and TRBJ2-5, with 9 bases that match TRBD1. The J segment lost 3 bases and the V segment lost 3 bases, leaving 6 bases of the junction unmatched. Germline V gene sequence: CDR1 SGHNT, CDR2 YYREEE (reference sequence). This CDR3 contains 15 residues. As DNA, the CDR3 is TGTGCCAGCAGCTGGGACGGGACAGGGAAAGAGACCCAGTACTTC. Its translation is CASSWDGTGKETQYF.